Listed here are 11 T cell receptor beta chains from one sample, sequenced in a study of circulating and synovial CD4+ cells in juvenile arthritis. Assay used: immunoSEQ multiplex PCR; TCRdb lists only in-frame clones, some missing. The table lists about 33,000 clones, 90% to 95% of them singletons. What was sequenced was CD4+ T cells from blood. These receptors originate from a human donor with juvenile idiopathic arthritis.

The chain couples TRBV5-1 to TRBJ2-1, with 8 bases lining up with TRBD1. The germline gives CDR1 SGHRS, CDR2 YFSETQ. The junction had 15 bases not matched to a gene; V was cut back by 3 bases and J by 7 bases. The CDR3 totals 17 residues. CDR3: CASSSPPGTGLLNEQFF. The CDR3 bases are TGCGCCAGCAGCTCTCCACCCGGGACAGGACTTCTGAATGAGCAGTTCTTC.

The chain couples TRBV15 to TRBJ2-4; no clear D gene. CDR1 and CDR2 (germline): LNHNV, YYDKDF (reference sequence). This CDR3 has 16 residues. V was shortened by 0 bases and J by 1 base, with 10 bases between the two germline ends. CDR3 sequence (DNA): TGTGCCACCAGCAGAGATGGGCTATTGGCCAAAAACATTCAGTACTTC. This gives the protein CATSRDGLLAKNIQYF.

This chain links TRBV30 with TRBJ1-4, with D perhaps matching TRBD1 (5 bases). This CDR3 comprises 14 residues. Germline V gene lookup returns CDR1 GTSNPN and CDR2 SVGIG (reference sequence). The ends were cut back, 4 bases at V and 8 bases at J, with 17 bases in the middle. The CDR3 nucleotides read TGTGCCTGGACCCGTGGGGGAGGAGGCGAAAAACTGTTTTTT. Protein product: CAWTRGGGGEKLFF.

The chain recombines TRBV19 with TRBJ2-1; TRBD2 matches at 9 bases. The germline gives CDR1 LNHDA, CDR2 SQIVND (reference sequence). This CDR3 comprises 19 residues. The V gene end was trimmed by 2 bases and the J gene end by 0 bases; junction bases not matched to a gene: 11. This CDR3 is CASSISASGAMSSYNEQFF. The CDR3 DNA reads TGTGCCAGTAGTATAAGCGCTAGCGGGGCCATGAGCTCCTACAATGAGCAGTTCTTC.

V usage is TRBV6-5 and J usage is TRBJ2-7; 13 nucleotides line up with TRBD2. Germline trimming cut 5 bases from V and 2 bases from J; bases unmatched to any gene: 3. The CDR3 extends over 15 amino acids. Germline CDR1 is MNHEY and CDR2 is SVGAGI. The CDR3 loop is CASSTLAGGPYEQYF. CDR3 nucleotides: TGTGCCAGCAGTACACTAGCGGGAGGGCCCTACGAGCAGTACTTC.

Comments on this clone: The sample holds other DNA sequences that translate to the same CDR3. The genes are TRBV28 and TRBJ1-2; D is uncertain. Between the trimmed V and J ends, which lost 4 bases and 8 bases, there was a span of 8 bases. This CDR3 comprises 11 residues. Per the germline V gene, CDR1 is MDHEN and CDR2 is SYDVKM. The CDR3 sequence: CASSWGGGYTF. CDR3 coding DNA: TGTGCCAGCAGTTGGGGAGGAGGCTACACCTTC.

The chain carries TRBV27 and TRBJ1-1; no reliable D call. Per the germline V gene, CDR1 is MNHEY and CDR2 is SMNVEV (reference sequence). Trimming removed 10 bases at V and 5 bases at J, with 17 bases between. CDR3 length: 13 residues. In DNA form, the CDR3 reads TGTGCCACCTGCCCCCAGGTTGGGACTGAAGCTTTCTTT. Amino acids: CATCPQVGTEAFF.

V usage is TRBV28 and J usage is TRBJ2-1; 14 nucleotides line up with TRBD2. The CDR3 has 17 residues. Germline V gene sequence: CDR1 MDHEN, CDR2 SYDVKM. The DNA of the CDR3 is TGTGCTACGGAGACTAGCGGGGGGGTTAGCTCCTACAATGAGCAGTTCTTC. It translates to CATETSGGVSSYNEQFF.

J is TRBJ2-7 and V is TRBV4-2, with a weak D call TRBD2 (5 bases). Germline CDR1 LGHNA, CDR2 YNFKEQ. Trimming took 0 bases from V and 3 from J, leaving 9 bases between them. The CDR3 is made up of 14 amino acids. CDR3 coding DNA: TGTGCCAGCAGCCAAGATGGCGGACTCTACGAGCAGTACTTC. The encoded protein is CASSQDGGLYEQYF.

The rearrangement links TRBV12-1 to TRBJ1-5; the table's D call TRBD1 went unverified against the DNA. TRBV12-1 is classified as a pseudogene. This CDR3 is 14 amino acids long. This chain's CDR3 is CASSPQGSNQPQHF. The CDR3 coding sequence is TGTGCCAGCAGCCCTCAGGGTAGCAATCAGCCCCAGCATTTT.

The rearrangement links TRBV18 to TRBJ1-1; D remains unclear. V was cut by 2 bases and J by 0 bases, with 13 bases left in between. CDR1 and CDR2 (germline): KGHSH, LQKENI. There are 16 residues in the CDR3. The CDR3 bases are TGTGCCAGCTCACCATCCCCGAACATATTGAACACTGAAGCTTTCTTT. Translation: CASSPSPNILNTEAFF.